One and the same sample provided the 12 T cell receptor beta chains below, sequenced in a study of T cells in Graves' hyperthyroidism and ophthalmopathy (dated by TCRdb to between 2017 and 2020). Receptor libraries were prepared by multiplex PCR. TCRdb lists the instrument as Illumina HiSeq 2000. The TCR beta CDR3 regions were amplified from the RNA transcripts. For the first round of RT-PCR on the TCR CDR3, the HTBI primer set was used together with the Qiagen OneStep RT-PCR kit. TCRdb trimmed the raw reads at Q25, called clones with MiXCR and kept productive beta chains. Rows are combined by CDR3 protein, so each entry shows the most common genes and DNA. This sample lists fewer than 900,000 distinct CDR3 sequences; around 15% were detected once. The ten most abundant clones make up 8.4% of the sample. The sequenced sample consisted of blood. The source is a man younger than 35 with Graves' hyperthyroidism.

In this sample, this clonotype turned up many times. The rearrangement joins TRBV2 to TRBJ2-2; D may match TRBD1 or TRBD2 (5 bases each). Trimming removed 7 bases at V and 3 bases at J, with 12 bases between. The CDR3 totals 14 residues. Germline values: CDR1 SNHLY, CDR2 FYNNEI. CDR3 sequence reads: CASTQGTDTGELFF. The CDR3 DNA is TGTGCCAGCACCCAAGGGACGGACACCGGGGAGCTGTTTTTT.

V gene TRBV2 combines with J gene TRBJ1-4; a possible D gene is TRBD1 (6 bases). Germline-derived CDR1 and CDR2 are SNHLY and FYNNEI. This CDR3 spans 15 amino acids. The V and J ends lost 8 bases and 7 bases respectively, with 20 bases between them. CDR3 bases: TGTGCCAGCGGGGGGACACTCTCAGCAGGTGAAAAACTGTTTTTT. It is translated as CASGGTLSAGEKLFF.

This clonotype came up a few times. This chain connects TRBV5-1 to TRBJ2-7; TRBD2 might be the D (6 bases). The CDR3 is made up of 14 amino acids. Per the germline V gene, CDR1 is SGHRS and CDR2 is YFSETQ. The V and J ends lost 3 bases and 6 bases respectively, with 16 bases between them. The CDR3 sequence is CASSSATRNGEQYF. The CDR3 DNA follows: TGCGCCAGCAGCTCCGCGACTAGAAACGGCGAGCAGTACTTC.

This chain connects TRBV11-2 to TRBJ1-2; D ambiguous. V was clipped by 2 bases and J by 0 bases, with 7 bases between them. CDR1 is SGHAT and CDR2 is FQNNGV in the germline V gene. CDR3 length: 14 amino acids. The CDR3 DNA reads TGTGCCAGCAGCTTAATAGGGTCTAACTATGGCTACACCTTC. This sequence encodes CASSLIGSNYGYTF.

This clonotype was found many times. The rearrangement links TRBV7-9 to TRBJ2-1, with 15 bases identical to TRBD2. Germline V gene lookup returns CDR1 SEHNR and CDR2 FQNEAQ (reference sequence). The junction had 8 bases not matched to a gene; V was cut back by 5 bases and J by 0 bases. This CDR3 comprises 19 residues. Here the CDR3 reads CASSPEPGLAGGSYNEQFF. In nucleotides, the CDR3 is TGTGCCAGCAGCCCAGAACCGGGACTAGCGGGAGGCTCCTACAATGAGCAGTTCTTC.

This clonotype has more than one count but fewer than ten. The genes are TRBV20-1 and TRBJ2-7; the match to TRBD2 covers 10 bases. Germline-derived CDR1 and CDR2 are DFQATT and SNEGSKA (reference sequence). The CDR3 spans 13 residues. V lost 6 bases to trimming and J lost 4 bases; unmatched junction nucleotides: 6. For the CDR3, the DNA is TGCAGTGCGAACAGCGGGAGGGCGTACGAGCAGTACTTC. Protein product: CSANSGRAYEQYF.

In this sample, this clonotype turned up a few times. The V gene is TRBV20-1, the J gene TRBJ2-1; 10 positions agree with TRBD2. This CDR3 has 13 amino acids. Trimming removed 6 bases from V and 9 bases from J; junction bases left unmatched: 8. Germline CDR1 DFQATT, CDR2 SNEGSKA (reference sequence). The CDR3 DNA follows: TGCAGTGCAACCGGGACTAGCGTTATTGAGCAGTTCTTC. This encodes CSATGTSVIEQFF.

The V and J genes are TRBV20-1 and TRBJ1-2, with a possible D match to TRBD1 (5 bases). The CDR3 totals 13 residues. The V gene lost 0 bases and the J gene lost 2 bases, with 7 bases spanning the gap. CDR1 is DFQATT, CDR2 SNEGSKA, per germline (reference sequence). The CDR3 spells CSARDWGNYGYTF. CDR3 nucleotide sequence: TGCAGTGCTAGAGATTGGGGGAACTATGGCTACACCTTC.

In its sample, this clonotype was seen many times. This chain links TRBV2 with TRBJ2-5, with D unresolved. Germline CDR1 reads SNHLY; CDR2 reads FYNNEI. This CDR3 contains 11 residues. The V end was cut by 6 bases, the J end by 7 bases, with 9 bases between. The CDR3 loop reads CASRDEVTQYF. The CDR3 DNA sequence: TGTGCCAGCAGGGACGAAGTGACCCAGTACTTC.

This clonotype was recorded a few times. The chain combines TRBV12-3 or TRBV12-4 with TRBJ1-1; D remains ambiguous. CDR3 length equals 11 residues. V was trimmed by 1 base and J by 11 bases, leaving 8 bases between them. The chain's CDR3 is CASSLVGPAFF. For the CDR3, the DNA is TGTGCCAGCAGTTTAGTGGGCCCGGCTTTCTTT.

This clonotype was observed at least ten times. The chain recombines TRBV6-2 or TRBV6-3 with TRBJ2-2; D uncertain. CDR1 MNHEY and CDR2 SVGEGT come from the germline V gene. V shed 2 bases and J shed 7 bases, with 14 bases lying between them. The CDR3 contains 15 residues. The CDR3 sequence is CASSYAPGPGGELFF. CDR3 sequence (DNA): TGTGCCAGCAGTTACGCTCCCGGACCGGGCGGGGAGCTGTTTTTT.

This clonotype was counted at least ten times. The V call is TRBV4-2, the J call TRBJ1-1; 7 bases line up with TRBD1. The V and J ends lost 3 bases and 3 bases, in that order; junction bases with no gene match: 7. This CDR3 is built from 15 residues. CDR1 is LGHNA and CDR2 is YNFKEQ in the germline V gene. This chain's CDR3 is CASSQPDRADTEAFF. The CDR3 nucleotides are TGTGCCAGCAGCCAGCCTGACAGGGCTGACACTGAAGCTTTCTTT.